This T cell receptor (beta chain) originates from a study of CD8 T cells in Susac syndrome. Sequencing of TCR beta, carried out with a high-throughput approach, was applied to CD8+ and CD4+ T cells from the blood. V lost 8 bases to trimming and J lost 7 bases, with 11 bases between them. Per the germline V gene, CDR1 is SEHNR and CDR2 is FQNEAQ (reference sequence). The CDR3 contains 11 residues. When the RNA was reverse transcribed, random hexamers were used with an input of roughly 0.45 to 1 ug. Coverage of TCR beta CDR3 amplification by immunoSEQ multiplex PCR extended to 54 Vbeta and 13 Jbeta. Each CDR3 protein is one row after TCRdb ran MiXCR on the immunoSEQ multiplex PCR reads. The repertoire holds some 63,000 distinct CDR3 sequences, with 94% as singletons.

The sample taken for sequencing was CD8+ T cells from PBMCs. The chain combines TRBV7-9 with TRBJ1-1, with a possible D match to TRBD1 (6 bases). This receptor was obtained from a human donor with multiple sclerosis. CDR3 bases: TGTGCCAGCTGGGGGCTCCTTGAAGCTTTCTTT. This codes for CASWGLLEAFF. Based on the CDR3 plus reference TRBV7-9 and TRBJ1-1, the full variable domain is DTGVSQNPRHKITKRGQNVTFRCDPISEHNRLYWYRQTLGQGPEFLTYFQNEAQLEKSRLLSDRFSAERPKGSFSTLEIQRTEQGDSAMYLCASWGLLEAFFGQGTRLTVV.